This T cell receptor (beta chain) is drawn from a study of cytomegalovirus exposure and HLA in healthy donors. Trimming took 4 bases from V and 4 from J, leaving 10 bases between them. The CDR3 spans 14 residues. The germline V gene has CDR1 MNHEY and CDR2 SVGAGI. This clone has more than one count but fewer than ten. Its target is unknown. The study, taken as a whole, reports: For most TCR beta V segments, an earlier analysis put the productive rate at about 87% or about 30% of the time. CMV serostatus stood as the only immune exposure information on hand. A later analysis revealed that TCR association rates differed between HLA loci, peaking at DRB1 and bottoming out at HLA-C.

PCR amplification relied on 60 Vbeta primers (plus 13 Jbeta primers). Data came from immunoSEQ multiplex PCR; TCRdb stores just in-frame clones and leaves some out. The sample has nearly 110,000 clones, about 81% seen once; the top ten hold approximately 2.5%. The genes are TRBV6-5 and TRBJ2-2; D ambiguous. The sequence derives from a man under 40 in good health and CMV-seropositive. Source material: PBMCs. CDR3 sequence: CASSWSSSTGELFF. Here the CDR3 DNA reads TGTGCCAGCAGTTGGAGTAGTTCCACCGGGGAGCTGTTTTTT.